Given below is one T cell receptor (beta chain) in context. The antigen is unknown. This entry belongs to a study of T cell responses to AZD1222 COVID-19 vaccine. This CDR3 spans 15 amino acids. Trimming removed 6 bases from V and 2 bases from J; junction bases left unmatched: 6. The germline V gene has CDR1 MRHNA and CDR2 SNTAGT. Findings and caveats of the study: Donors, mostly white British, included more females; clonal diversity was possibly underestimated. Reportedly, nearly half the spike-specific TCRs target unmutated variant regions. Baseline antibody screening turned up just a handful of seropositive AZD1222 recipients.

The protocol was immunoSEQ multiplex PCR, while the TCRdb copy is restricted to in-frame clones and leaves out a portion. This table has roughly 85,000 clones, roughly nine tenths appearing once. This TCR derives from an adult who received the AZD1222 COVID-19 vaccine. Source: peripheral blood, taken 28 days after the second AZD1222 dose. The V call is TRBV6-4, the J call TRBJ2-3; 9 positions match TRBD1. CDR3 in amino acids: CASSAGTGNTDTQYF. The DNA of the CDR3 is TGTGCCAGCAGCGCCGGGACAGGGAACACAGATACGCAGTATTTT.